The clone carrying this TCR beta chain was counted many times. The V end lost 4 bases, the J end lost 3 bases, and 10 bases lay between the germline ends. There are 14 residues in the CDR3. The germline CDR1 and CDR2 sequences are LNHNV and YYDKDF (reference sequence). This entry comes from a study of early T cells in non-severe SARS-CoV-2 infection. TCRdb recomputed calls from the 5' RACE reads with MiXCR, one row per CDR3 protein. The sample yields under 20,000 distinct CDR3 sequences, about 5.4% seen once. The V and J genes are TRBV15 and TRBJ1-3, with a tentative D call TRBD1 (5 bases). Specimen: whole blood, collected at baseline. This sequence was found in an adult who was a healthcare worker with PCR-confirmed SARS-CoV-2 infection or an uninfected control (not recorded which). The CDR3 coding sequence is TGTGCCACCAGCACCGGGGGGAATGGAAACACCATATATTTT. This codes for CATSTGGNGNTIYF. Variable domain in full (rest from reference TRBV15 and TRBJ1-3): DAMVIQNPRYQVTQFGKPVTLSCSQTLNHNVMYWYQQKSSQAPKLLFHYYDKDFNNEADTPDNFQSRRPNTSFCFLDIRSPGLGDTAMYLCATSTGGNGNTIYFGEGSWLTVV.